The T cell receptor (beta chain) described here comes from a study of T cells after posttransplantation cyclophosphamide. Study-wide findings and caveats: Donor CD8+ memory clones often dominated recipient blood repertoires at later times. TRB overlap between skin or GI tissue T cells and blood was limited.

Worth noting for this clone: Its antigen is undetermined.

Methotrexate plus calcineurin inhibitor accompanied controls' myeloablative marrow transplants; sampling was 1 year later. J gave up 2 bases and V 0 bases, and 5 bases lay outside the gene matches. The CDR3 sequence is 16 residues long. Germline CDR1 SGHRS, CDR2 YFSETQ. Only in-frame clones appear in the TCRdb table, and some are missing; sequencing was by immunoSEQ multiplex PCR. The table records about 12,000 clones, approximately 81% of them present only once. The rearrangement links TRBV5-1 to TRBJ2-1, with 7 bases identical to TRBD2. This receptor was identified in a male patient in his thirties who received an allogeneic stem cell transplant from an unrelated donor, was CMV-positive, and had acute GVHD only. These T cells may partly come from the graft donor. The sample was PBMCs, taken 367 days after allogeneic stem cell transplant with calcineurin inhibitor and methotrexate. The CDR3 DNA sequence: TGCGCCAGCAGCTTGGTGGGGGGGATGACCTACAATGAGCAGTTCTTC. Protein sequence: CASSLVGGMTYNEQFF.